One and the same sample provided the 3 T cell receptor beta chains below, sequenced in a study of blood T cell repertoires in COVID-19. The assay was immunoSEQ multiplex PCR, and TCRdb's table has in-frame clones only and misses some. The sample consists of fewer than 150,000 clones, around 81% of them appearing once. Sequencing input: peripheral blood. The origin of the receptors is a human donor in a cohort sampled during active COVID-19.

The chain is built from TRBV7-8 and TRBJ2-2, with D possibly being TRBD2 (8 bases). Germline CDR1 SGHVS, CDR2 FQNEAQ. This CDR3 region has 16 residues. Deletions cut 5 bases from V and 6 bases from J, with 19 bases between. The CDR3 bases are TGTGCCAGCAGCCCCACCGGGAGGGGGCTAGCCGGGGAGCTGTTTTTT. Translation: CASSPTGRGLAGELFF.

The chain has TRBV28 and TRBJ2-2, with TRBD2 as a possible D gene (6 bases). Germline values: CDR1 MDHEN, CDR2 SYDVKM. CDR3 length: 15 amino acids. With 6 bases removed from V and 2 bases from J, the gap between germline ends came to 13 bases. The CDR3 sequence is CASSLAGSNTGELFF. DNA of the CDR3: TGTGCCAGCAGCCTCGCCGGGAGCAACACCGGGGAGCTGTTTTTT.

V and J are TRBV6-5 and TRBJ2-1; 8 bases fit TRBD2. Germline loops: CDR1 MNHEY, CDR2 SVGAGI. This CDR3 has 14 residues. Losses at the gene ends were 6 bases for V and 5 bases for J; bases not matched to a gene: 6. The CDR3, as DNA: TGTGCCAGCAGGCCTTCCGGGGGGGACAATGAGCAGTTCTTC. This gives the protein CASRPSGGDNEQFF.